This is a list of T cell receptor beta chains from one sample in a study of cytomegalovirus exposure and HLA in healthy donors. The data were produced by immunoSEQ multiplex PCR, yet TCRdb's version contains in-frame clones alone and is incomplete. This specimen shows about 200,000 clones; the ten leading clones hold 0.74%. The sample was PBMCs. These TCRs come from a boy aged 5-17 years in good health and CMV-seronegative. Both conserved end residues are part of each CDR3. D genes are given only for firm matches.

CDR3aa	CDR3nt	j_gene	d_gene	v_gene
CASIPRGYATEAFF	TGTGCCAGCATCCCCCGCGGCTACGCCACTGAAGCTTTCTTT	TRBJ1-1	NA	TRBV25-1
CASSPSGDNEQFF	TGTGCCAGCAGTCCAAGCGGGGACAATGAGCAGTTCTTC	TRBJ2-1	TRBD2	TRBV7-2
CASSFGQANNSPLHF	TGTGCCAGCAGTTTTGGACAGGCGAACAATTCACCCCTCCACTTT	TRBJ1-6	TRBD1	TRBV6-6
CASSRGRRTARNSPLHF	TGTGCCAGCAGCCGAGGGCGGCGGACAGCGCGAAATTCACCCCTCCACTTT	TRBJ1-6	NA	TRBV9
CASSISTGGNSPLHF	TGTGCCAGTAGTATCTCTACAGGGGGTAATTCACCCCTCCACTTT	TRBJ1-6	TRBD1	TRBV19
CASSLMGGVYNEQFF	TGTGCCAGCAGCTTAATGGGAGGGGTCTACAATGAGCAGTTCTTC	TRBJ2-1	TRBD2	TRBV11-2
CAWSPGGNGYTF	TGTGCCTGGAGTCCGGGGGGCAATGGCTACACCTTC	TRBJ1-2	NA	TRBV30
CAWNRLLNEKLFF	TGTGCCTGGAACCGACTGCTGAATGAAAAACTGTTTTTT	TRBJ1-4	NA	TRBV30
CASSPRTGPGWNEQFF	TGTGCCAGCAGCCCCAGGACAGGCCCGGGTTGGAATGAGCAGTTCTTC	TRBJ2-1	TRBD1	TRBV7-9
CASSIISLAGKTDTQYF	TGTGCCAGTAGTATAATTTCCCTAGCGGGAAAAACAGATACGCAGTATTTT	TRBJ2-3	TRBD2	TRBV19
CASSPNVNTEAFF	TGTGCCAGCAGCCCTAACGTGAACACTGAAGCTTTCTTT	TRBJ1-1	NA	TRBV5-8
CASSGRTDFDSPLHF	TGTGCCAGCAGCGGGAGGACAGATTTTGATTCACCCCTCCACTTT	TRBJ1-6	NA	TRBV9
CASSESPGVNTEAFF	TGTGCCAGCAGTGAATCACCAGGGGTGAACACTGAAGCTTTCTTT	TRBJ1-1	NA	TRBV25-1
CASSSILGSSYNEQFF	TGCGCCAGCAGCAGTATCCTAGGGAGCTCCTACAATGAGCAGTTCTTC	TRBJ2-1	NA	TRBV5-1
CAISERQGQSGEQYF	TGTGCCATCAGTGAGAGACAGGGCCAGTCAGGCGAGCAGTACTTC	TRBJ2-7	TRBD1	TRBV10-3
CASSLGGRPNYGYTF	TGTGCCAGCAGCTTAGGGGGGCGACCTAACTATGGCTACACCTTC	TRBJ1-2	NA	TRBV7-2
CASSEALNQAGGGDGYTF	TGTGCCAGCAGTGAAGCGCTTAATCAGGCAGGGGGCGGTGATGGCTACACCTTC	TRBJ1-2	TRBD1	TRBV2
CASSSAGGQDTGELFF	TGTGCCAGCAGCTCGGCGGGGGGGCAAGACACCGGGGAGCTGTTTTTT	TRBJ2-2	TRBD2	TRBV7-3
CASRRGQAANYGYTF	TGTGCCAGCAGACGCGGACAGGCAGCTAACTATGGCTACACCTTC	TRBJ1-2	TRBD1	TRBV6-5
CAISAGGRTEAFF	TGTGCCATTTCCGCAGGGGGCCGCACTGAAGCTTTCTTT	TRBJ1-1	TRBD1	TRBV15
CASSYSKVGTTDEQYF	TGTGCCAGCAGTTACTCGAAGGTTGGAACGACAGACGAGCAGTACTTC	TRBJ2-7	NA	TRBV6-5
CASSQVGWGRVSYNEQFF	TGTGCCAGCAGCCAAGTCGGTTGGGGCAGGGTATCCTACAATGAGCAGTTCTTC	TRBJ2-1	NA	TRBV4-2
CASSLAPLAGGQETQYF	TGTGCCAGCAGCCTGGCGCCACTAGCGGGGGGACAAGAGACCCAGTACTTC	TRBJ2-5	TRBD2	TRBV5-4
CASRRNTGELFF	TGCGCCAGCAGGCGGAACACCGGGGAGCTGTTTTTT	TRBJ2-2	NA	TRBV5-1
CASSQPAGGIDQPQHF	TGCGCCAGCAGCCAACCGGCAGGGGGCATAGATCAGCCCCAGCATTTT	TRBJ1-5	TRBD1	TRBV4-1